The rows below give T cell receptor beta chains drawn from one sample of a study of regulatory T cells in long-lasting Graves disease. Each CDR3 protein is one row after TCRdb ran MiXCR on the multiplex PCR reads. The sample holds approximately 440,000 distinct CDR3 sequences, 23% seen once. The sample in question was peripheral blood mononuclear cells (PBMCs), obtained when the disease was refractory, from a patient treated with antithyroid drugs. These receptors were taken from a female donor with Graves disease. CDR3s include the opening cysteine and the closing phenylalanine or tryptophan. The order of the fields is clone size, J gene, V gene, CDR3 protein. The size field is filled for only some rows; it gives once, few, many or a size class.

many TRBJ2-7 TRBV28 CASRAGPPSYEQYF
many TRBJ1-1 TRBV3-1 CASSQRRTEAFF
few TRBJ1-5 TRBV7-9 CASSHVTGVGVEVQPQHF
- TRBJ2-7 TRBV10-3 CAISDPDGFISYEQYF
few TRBJ1-1 TRBV11-1 CASSLANSGTEAFF
- TRBJ2-7 TRBV28 CASSLARRQRYEQYF
few TRBJ2-7 TRBV13 CASSSRDSIREQYF
many TRBJ1-2 TRBV28 CASSFTPGYGYTF
few TRBJ2-7 TRBV6-2/TRBV6-3 CASSYEVGGLVASEQYF
many TRBJ2-2 TRBV30 CAWSVPETVTGELFF
few TRBJ1-5 TRBV15 CATSRENVDYSNQPQHF
once TRBJ2-7 TRBV30 CAWSSPTSGRNYEQYF
few TRBJ1-2 TRBV7-2 CASSERTGWNYGYTF
once TRBJ2-2 TRBV6-2/TRBV6-3 CASSGPTGAMNTGELFF
- TRBJ1-1 TRBV3-1 CASQERGYPFF
- TRBJ2-7 TRBV7-2 CASSSIGGPKSDEQYF
few TRBJ2-2 TRBV19 CASSRKIRGTDTGELFF
- TRBJ2-5 TRBV7-9 CASSLEGNFGETQYF
many TRBJ1-6 TRBV28 CASSSDESSYNSPLHF
once TRBJ2-7 TRBV18 CASSPLGINEQYF
- TRBJ2-1 TRBV7-2 CASSTQTSGTWKNEQFF
- TRBJ2-5 TRBV9 CASSVDRVEETQYF
- TRBJ2-3 TRBV29-1 CSVEGGPSADTQYF
few TRBJ2-7 TRBV27 CASSLYSGGKSGEQYF
few TRBJ1-1 TRBV5-1 CASSSFQGEAFF
- TRBJ1-2 TRBV6-1 CASSNAGTGGGYTF
many TRBJ1-5 TRBV15 CATSRRQNSNQPQHF
few TRBJ2-5 TRBV7-2 CASSFKREGETQYF
- TRBJ2-2 TRBV5-1 CASSPNPTGYSGELFF
few TRBJ2-7 TRBV6-1 CASAPSAKSTYEQYF
few TRBJ1-1 TRBV19 CASSSRQGAFMNTEAFF
many TRBJ2-7 TRBV28 CASSFVRRMSYEQYF
few TRBJ1-2 TRBV15 CATSRVIDSNYGYTF
- TRBJ2-3 TRBV29-1 CSVKTGTDTQYF
few TRBJ2-7 TRBV12-3/TRBV12-4 CASSILLSGQYF
- TRBJ2-2 TRBV12-3/TRBV12-4 CASTPPPNTGELFF
- TRBJ1-5 TRBV20-1 CSVGVNSNQPQHF
many TRBJ1-2 TRBV12-3/TRBV12-4 CASRPRRASNYGYTF
many TRBJ2-5 TRBV2 CASSRDLGETQYF
few TRBJ1-1 TRBV5-1 CASSLEPGYEAFF
many TRBJ2-7 TRBV30 CAWKGLDYQYF
- TRBJ2-1 TRBV7-3 CASSPIPPGIAGVNEQFF
- TRBJ2-7 TRBV29-1 CSVVGQREQYF
- TRBJ1-6 TRBV2 CASSLKAGVLSYNSPLHF
- TRBJ1-5 TRBV6-1 CASTDGPLNQPQHF
many TRBJ2-5 TRBV6-1 CASSAGPAQETQYF
- TRBJ1-1 TRBV11-3 CASGSPRRVEAFF
- TRBJ2-2 TRBV6-1 CATKTGGAGELFF
many TRBJ1-5 TRBV15 CATSRAPNRGQVEPQHF
- TRBJ2-2 TRBV6-8 CASSRDRGSPGELFF
many TRBJ1-1 TRBV12-3/TRBV12-4 CASSLLQGGTEAFF
- TRBJ2-5 TRBV10-3 CAISDRGKETQYF
- TRBJ2-7 TRBV7-2 CASSLVPGQLSSYEQYF
once TRBJ1-1 TRBV5-1 CASSFIQGVTEAFF
- TRBJ2-7 TRBV2 CASSSRSSGAYEQYF
- TRBJ2-7 TRBV4-3 CASSQKGTVGYEQYF
few TRBJ2-7 TRBV18 CASSPTNYEQYF
few TRBJ2-3 TRBV30 CAWREAGQTDTQYF
once TRBJ2-1 TRBV19 CASSTGTSGSDEQFF
- TRBJ1-4 TRBV4-3 CASSQEVGGRYEKLFF